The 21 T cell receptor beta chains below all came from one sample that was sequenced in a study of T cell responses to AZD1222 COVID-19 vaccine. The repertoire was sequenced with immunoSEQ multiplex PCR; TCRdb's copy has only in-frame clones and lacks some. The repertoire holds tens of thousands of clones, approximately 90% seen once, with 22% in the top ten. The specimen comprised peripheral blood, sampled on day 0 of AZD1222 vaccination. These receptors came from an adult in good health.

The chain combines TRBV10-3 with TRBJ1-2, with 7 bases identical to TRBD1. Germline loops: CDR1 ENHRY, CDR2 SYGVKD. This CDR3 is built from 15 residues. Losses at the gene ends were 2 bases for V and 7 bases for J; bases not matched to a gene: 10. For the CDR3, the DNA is TGTGCCATCAGTGAGGGGGAAAAGGGGGCGGTTGGCTACACCTTC. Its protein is CAISEGEKGAVGYTF.

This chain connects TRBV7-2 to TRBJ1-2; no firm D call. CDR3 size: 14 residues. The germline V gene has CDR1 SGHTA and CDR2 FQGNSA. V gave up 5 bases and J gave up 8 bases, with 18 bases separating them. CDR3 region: CASSPRTSTMGYTF. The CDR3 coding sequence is TGTGCCAGCAGCCCACGGACCAGTACGATGGGCTACACCTTC.

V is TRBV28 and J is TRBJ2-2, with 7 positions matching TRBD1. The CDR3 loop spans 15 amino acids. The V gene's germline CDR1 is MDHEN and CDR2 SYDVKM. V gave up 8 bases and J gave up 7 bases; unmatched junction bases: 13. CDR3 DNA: TGTGCCAGCGGGCCCTTATCACAGGGGAACGGGGAGCTGTTTTTT. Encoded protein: CASGPLSQGNGELFF.

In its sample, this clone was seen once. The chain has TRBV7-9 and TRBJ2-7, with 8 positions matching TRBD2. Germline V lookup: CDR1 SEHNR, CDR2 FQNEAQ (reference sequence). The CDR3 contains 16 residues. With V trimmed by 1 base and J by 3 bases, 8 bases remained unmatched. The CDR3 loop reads CASSLGRGGLLYEQYF. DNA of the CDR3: TGTGCCAGCAGCTTAGGTCGGGGGGGTTTGCTCTACGAGCAGTACTTC. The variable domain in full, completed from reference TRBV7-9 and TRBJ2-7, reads DTGVSQNPRHKITKRGQNVTFRCDPISEHNRLYWYRQTLGQGPEFLTYFQNEAQLEKSRLLSDRFSAERPKGSFSTLEIQRTEQGDSAMYLCASSLGRGGLLYEQYFGPGTRLTVT.

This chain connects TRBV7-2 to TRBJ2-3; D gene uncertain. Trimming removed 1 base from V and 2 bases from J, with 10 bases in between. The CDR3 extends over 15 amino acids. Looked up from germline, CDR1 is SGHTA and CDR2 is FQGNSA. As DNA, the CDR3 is TGTGCCAGCAGCTTAGTGTTTACCGCCACAGATACGCAGTATTTT. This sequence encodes CASSLVFTATDTQYF.

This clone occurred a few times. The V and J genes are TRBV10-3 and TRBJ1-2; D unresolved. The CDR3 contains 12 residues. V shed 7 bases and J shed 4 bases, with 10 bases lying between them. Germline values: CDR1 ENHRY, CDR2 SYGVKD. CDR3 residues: CAIMRGIYGYTF. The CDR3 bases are TGTGCCATCATGAGAGGGATCTATGGCTACACCTTC.

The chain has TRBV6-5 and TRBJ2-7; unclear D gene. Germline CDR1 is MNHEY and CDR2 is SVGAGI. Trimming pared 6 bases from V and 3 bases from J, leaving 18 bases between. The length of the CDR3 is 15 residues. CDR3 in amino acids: CASRSIGVGYYEQYF. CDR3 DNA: TGTGCCAGCAGATCCATAGGCGTCGGATACTACGAGCAGTACTTC.

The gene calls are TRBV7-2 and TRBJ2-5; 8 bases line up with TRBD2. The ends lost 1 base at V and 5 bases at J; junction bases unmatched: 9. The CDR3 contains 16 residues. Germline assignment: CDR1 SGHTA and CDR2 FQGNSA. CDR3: CASSLGLGTGGETQYF. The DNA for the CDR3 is TGTGCCAGCAGCTTAGGGCTAGGCACGGGAGGGGAGACCCAGTACTTC.

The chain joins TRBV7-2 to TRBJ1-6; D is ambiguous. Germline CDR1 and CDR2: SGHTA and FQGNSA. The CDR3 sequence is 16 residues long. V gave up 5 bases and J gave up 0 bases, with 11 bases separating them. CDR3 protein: CASSASATSYNSPLHF. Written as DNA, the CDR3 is TGTGCCAGCAGCGCTTCAGCGACCTCCTATAATTCACCCCTCCACTTT. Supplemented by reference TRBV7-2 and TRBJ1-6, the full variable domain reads GAGVSQSPSNKVTEKGKDVELRCDPISGHTALYWYRQSLGQGLEFLIYFQGNSAPDKSGLPSDRFSAERTGGSVSTLTIQRTQQEDSAVYLCASSASATSYNSPLHFGNGTRLTVT.

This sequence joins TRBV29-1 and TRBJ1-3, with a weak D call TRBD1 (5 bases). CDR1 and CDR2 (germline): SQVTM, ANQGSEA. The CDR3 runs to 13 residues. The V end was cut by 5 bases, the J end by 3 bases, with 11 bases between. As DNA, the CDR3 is TGCAGCGTTTTCCAGGGACTTGGAAACACCATATATTTT. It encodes CSVFQGLGNTIYF.

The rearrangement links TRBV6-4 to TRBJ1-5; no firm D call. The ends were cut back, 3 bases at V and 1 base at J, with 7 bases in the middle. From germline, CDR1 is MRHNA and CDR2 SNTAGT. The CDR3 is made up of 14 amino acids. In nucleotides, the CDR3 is TGTGCCAGCAGTGATGAGGTCAGCAATCAGCCCCAGCATTTT. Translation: CASSDEVSNQPQHF.

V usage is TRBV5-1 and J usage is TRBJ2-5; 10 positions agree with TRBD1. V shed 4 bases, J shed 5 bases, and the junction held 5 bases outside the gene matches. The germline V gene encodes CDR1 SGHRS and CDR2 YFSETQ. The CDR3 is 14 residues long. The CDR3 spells CASSGTGDKETQYF. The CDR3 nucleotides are TGCGCCAGCAGCGGGACAGGGGATAAGGAGACCCAGTACTTC.

CDR3 coding DNA: TGTGCCAGCAGCCAAACTAGCTTGTACGAGCAGTACTTC. This encodes CASSQTSLYEQYF. V gene TRBV3-1 (or the pseudogene TRBV3-2) combines with J gene TRBJ2-7; perhaps TRBD2 as D (6 bases). Germline-derived CDR1 and CDR2 are LGHDT and YNNKEL (reference sequence). The length of the CDR3 is 13 residues. Deletions cut 2 bases from V and 4 bases from J, with 9 bases between.

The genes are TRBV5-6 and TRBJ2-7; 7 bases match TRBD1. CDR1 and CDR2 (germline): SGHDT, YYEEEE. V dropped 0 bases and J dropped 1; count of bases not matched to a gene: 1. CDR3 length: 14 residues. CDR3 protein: CASSLGQGSYEQYF. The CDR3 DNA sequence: TGTGCCAGCAGCTTGGGACAGGGTTCCTACGAGCAGTACTTC.

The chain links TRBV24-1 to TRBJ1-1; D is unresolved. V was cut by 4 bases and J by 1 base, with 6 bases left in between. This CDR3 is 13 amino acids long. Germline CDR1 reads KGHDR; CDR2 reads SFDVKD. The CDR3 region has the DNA TGTGCCACCAGTGACCGTTGGAACACTGAAGCTTTCTTT. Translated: CATSDRWNTEAFF.

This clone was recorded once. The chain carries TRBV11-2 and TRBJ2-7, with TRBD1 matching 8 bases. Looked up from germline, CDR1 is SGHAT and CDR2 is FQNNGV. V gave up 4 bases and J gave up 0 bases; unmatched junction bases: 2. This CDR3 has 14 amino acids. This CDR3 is CASSWDRSSYEQYF. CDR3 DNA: TGTGCCAGCAGCTGGGACAGGTCCTCCTACGAGCAGTACTTC.

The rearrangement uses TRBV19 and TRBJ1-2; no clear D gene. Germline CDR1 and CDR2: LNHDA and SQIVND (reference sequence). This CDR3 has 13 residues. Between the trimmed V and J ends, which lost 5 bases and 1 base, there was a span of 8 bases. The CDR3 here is CASSEDRNYGYTF. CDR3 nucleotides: TGTGCCAGTAGTGAGGACCGTAACTATGGCTACACCTTC.

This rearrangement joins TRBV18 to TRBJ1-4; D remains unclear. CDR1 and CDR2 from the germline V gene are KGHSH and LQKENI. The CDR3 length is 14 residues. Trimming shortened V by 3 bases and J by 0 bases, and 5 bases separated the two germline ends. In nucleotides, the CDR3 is TGTGCCAGCTCACCCAGAACAACTAATGAAAAACTGTTTTTT. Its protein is CASSPRTTNEKLFF.

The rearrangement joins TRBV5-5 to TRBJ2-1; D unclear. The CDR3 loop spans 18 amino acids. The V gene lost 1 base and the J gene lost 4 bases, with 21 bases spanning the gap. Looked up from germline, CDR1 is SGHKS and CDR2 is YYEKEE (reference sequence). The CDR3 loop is CASSLSSLTLKRYNEQFF. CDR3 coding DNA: TGTGCCAGCAGCTTGAGTAGTCTGACCCTAAAGCGTTACAATGAGCAGTTCTTC. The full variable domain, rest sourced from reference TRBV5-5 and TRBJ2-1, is DAGVTQSPTHLIKTRGQQVTLRCSPISGHKSVSWYQQVLGQGPQFIFQYYEKEERGRGNFPDRFSARQFPNYSSELNVNALLLGDSALYLCASSLSSLTLKRYNEQFFGPGTRLTVL.

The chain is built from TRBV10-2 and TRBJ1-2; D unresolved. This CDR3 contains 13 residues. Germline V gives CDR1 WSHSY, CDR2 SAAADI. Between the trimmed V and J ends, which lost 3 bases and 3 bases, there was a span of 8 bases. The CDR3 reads CASSEAGHYGYTF. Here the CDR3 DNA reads TGCGCCAGCAGTGAAGCAGGCCACTATGGCTACACCTTC.

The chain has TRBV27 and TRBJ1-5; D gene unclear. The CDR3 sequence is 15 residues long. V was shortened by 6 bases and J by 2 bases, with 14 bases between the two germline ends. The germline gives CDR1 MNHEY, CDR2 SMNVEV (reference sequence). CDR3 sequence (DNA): TGTGCCAGCAGCCCAGGTCGGCGGGGCAATCAGCCCCAGCATTTT. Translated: CASSPGRRGNQPQHF.